These T cell receptor beta chains were read from a single sample in a study of post-analysis software for immune sequencing data. TCRdb reprocessed the PCR reads via MiXCR and lists one record per CDR3 protein. This table holds under 200,000 distinct CDR3 sequences, roughly 34% found once. The starting material was blood, obtained after autologous hematopoietic stem cell transplantation. All receptors come from a girl between 5 and 17 years old with multiple sclerosis. Each CDR3 is given without its conserved first and last residue. Fields, in order: J gene, V gene, CDR3 length, D gene, CDR3 protein. A D gene is named only where the DNA matches it firmly.

TRBJ2-4 | TRBV29-1 | 12 | . | SVETPKGRNIQY
TRBJ2-2 | TRBV5-1 | 14 | . | ASRPPTVGVTGELF
. | TRBV9 | 12 | TRBD1 | ASSAGTGRYEQY
TRBJ2-1 | TRBV25-1 | 13 | TRBD2 | ASSLSGSSYNEQF
TRBJ2-7 | TRBV15 | 15 | TRBD2 | ATSRDRSSGTPYEQY
TRBJ2-7 | TRBV6-2/TRBV6-3 | 12 | . | ASLERESSYEQY
TRBJ2-1 | TRBV13 | 12 | . | ASSLGEVGGEQF
TRBJ1-5 | TRBV20-1 | 12 | TRBD1 | SVKKGQGYQPQH
TRBJ2-7 | TRBV7-2 | 13 | . | ASSLAGDTIYEQY
TRBJ2-3 | TRBV6-2/TRBV6-3 | 13 | . | ASSYHISGTDTQY
TRBJ1-3 | TRBV6-5 | 12 | . | ASGWTVSGNTIY
TRBJ1-2 | TRBV11-2 | 12 | . | ASSSMTGSRGYT
TRBJ2-5 | TRBV6-1 | 14 | TRBD1 | ASSEADRGIQETQY
TRBJ1-5 | TRBV24-1 | 14 | . | ATSDLSPGGNQPQH
TRBJ2-4 | TRBV4-2 | 13 | TRBD2 | ASSPGLAGKNIQY
TRBJ2-7 | TRBV6-5 | 12 | TRBD1 | ASRLGQNRYKQY
TRBJ2-6 | TRBV25-1 | 15 | TRBD1 | ASSPRGRLSGANVLT
TRBJ2-5 | TRBV7-6 | 16 | . | ASSLAGGTARAKETQY
TRBJ2-1 | TRBV29-1 | 13 | . | SVLMWESGGNEQF
TRBJ2-1 | TRBV29-1 | 16 | TRBD2 | SVDALAGVLSSYNEQF
TRBJ1-5 | TRBV29-1 | 11 | . | SVGSASNQPQH
TRBJ2-6 | TRBV29-1 | 12 | . | SVEEQSGANVLT
TRBJ2-5 | TRBV6-5 | 12 | . | ASSYIGGAETQY
TRBJ1-1 | TRBV19 | 12 | . | ASSARQVLWEAF
TRBJ2-5 | TRBV30 | 12 | TRBD2 | AWSMIAGVREQY
TRBJ2-7 | TRBV28 | 12 | . | ASSKPRGAYEQY
TRBJ1-4 | TRBV6-5 | 11 | . | ASRRVRGEKLF
TRBJ1-1 | TRBV28 | 11 | . | ASSLHERTEAF
TRBJ2-7 | TRBV12-3/TRBV12-4 | 14 | TRBD2 | ASSPLGRELSYEQY
TRBJ2-3 | TRBV6-1 | 16 | . | ASSPGPTRRFSTDTQY
TRBJ2-6 | TRBV15 | 13 | . | ATSREGTGANVLT
TRBJ2-2 | TRBV29-1 | 11 | . | SVIRAYTGELF
TRBJ2-1 | TRBV20-1 | 12 | TRBD2 | SALTSGDYNEQF
TRBJ2-1 | TRBV6-2/TRBV6-3 | 11 | TRBD2 | ASIPEAGVTQF
TRBJ2-4 | TRBV5-1 | 14 | . | ASSPRALGAKNIQY
TRBJ1-2 | TRBV12-3/TRBV12-4 | 11 | . | ASSFRGWEGYT
TRBJ2-7 | TRBV3-1 | 14 | TRBD2 | ASSQSQAGASYEQY
TRBJ2-5 | TRBV11-2 | 12 | . | ASNQGWDQEIQY
TRBJ1-5 | TRBV28 | 16 | . | ASSRRDGSFYSNQPQH
TRBJ2-2 | TRBV24-1 | 13 | . | ATSDSDHRAGELF
TRBJ2-4 | TRBV6-5 | 14 | TRBD1 | ASSYFGTGAKNIQY
TRBJ2-2 | TRBV15 | 17 | TRBD2 | ATSRDPAGGPSGTGELF
TRBJ1-6 | TRBV27 | 15 | TRBD1 | ASSPRDSSSYNSPLH
TRBJ2-7 | TRBV5-1 | 14 | TRBD2 | ASSLGASGTGYEQY
TRBJ2-1 | TRBV27 | 14 | TRBD2 | ASSFFGASGPYNQF
TRBJ1-2 | TRBV9 | 13 | . | AGSLDLGRDYGYT
TRBJ2-7 | TRBV7-9 | 12 | TRBD2 | ASSLAASGYEQY
TRBJ2-5 | TRBV11-3 | 13 | . | ASSLGGGSQETQY
TRBJ1-3 | TRBV7-2 | 13 | . | ASSPGLYSGNTIY
TRBJ2-7 | TRBV3-1 | 10 | . | ASAGMPYEQY
TRBJ2-5 | TRBV7-7 | 11 | . | ASSANPGETQY
TRBJ2-1 | TRBV5-5 | 11 | . | ASIWGPINERF
TRBJ2-1 | TRBV20-1 | 10 | TRBD1 | SADNRGLEQF